The clone carrying this T cell receptor beta chain was observed a handful of times. Its target is not known. This entry belongs to a study of T-cell memory formation after mild COVID-19. Regarding the study as a whole: CD4+ contracting clones lay mainly in CM and EM, CD8+ ones in EMRA. Cross-reactive memory apparently joined, as some responding clones appeared in pre-infection memory. CD4/CD8 balance characterized clones contracting day 15 to 85, and CD4+ skew characterized later expanders.

5'RACE with constant-segment primers yielded barcoded, UMI-tagged TCR alpha and TCR beta cDNA libraries. One entry per CDR3 protein results from TCRdb running MiXCR on the 5' RACE reads. Of almost 550,000 distinct CDR3 sequences detected, roughly 20% appear once; the ten largest clones hold approximately 12%. Germline assignment: CDR1 GTSNPN and CDR2 SVGIG (reference sequence). The CDR3 has 13 residues. V was cut by 4 bases and J by 7 bases, with 17 bases left in between. This receptor was taken from an adult woman who had mild COVID-19 (a few samples of this study predate the infection). Cell type and time point are not known. Sequencing input: PBMCs or a T cell subset sorted from them (not recorded which). The chain recombines TRBV30 with TRBJ2-7; D remains ambiguous. CDR3 in amino acids: CAWKSAGRSEQYF. CDR3 nucleotide sequence: TGTGCCTGGAAATCGGCAGGCCGGTCGGAGCAGTACTTC.